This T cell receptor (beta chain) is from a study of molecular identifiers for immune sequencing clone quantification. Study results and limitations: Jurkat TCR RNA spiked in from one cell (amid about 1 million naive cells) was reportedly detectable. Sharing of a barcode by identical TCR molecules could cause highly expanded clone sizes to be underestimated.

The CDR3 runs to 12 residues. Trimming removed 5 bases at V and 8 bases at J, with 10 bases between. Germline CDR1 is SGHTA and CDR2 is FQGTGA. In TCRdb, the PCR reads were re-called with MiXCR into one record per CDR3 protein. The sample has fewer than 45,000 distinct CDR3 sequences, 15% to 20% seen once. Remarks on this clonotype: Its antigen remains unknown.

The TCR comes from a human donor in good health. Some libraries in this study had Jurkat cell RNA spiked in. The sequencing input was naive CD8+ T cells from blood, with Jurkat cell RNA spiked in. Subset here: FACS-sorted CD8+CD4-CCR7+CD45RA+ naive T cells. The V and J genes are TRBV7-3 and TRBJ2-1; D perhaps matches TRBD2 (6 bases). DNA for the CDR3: TGTGCCAGCAGCGCAGGAGGGGATGAGCAGTTCTTC. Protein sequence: CASSAGGDEQFF.